This TCR beta chain was sequenced in a study of blood T cell repertoires in COVID-19. Germline loops: CDR1 KGHSH, CDR2 LQKENI. There are 15 residues in the CDR3. The trim removed 3 bases at V and 8 bases at J, leaving 3 bases unmatched. Assay used: immunoSEQ multiplex PCR; TCRdb lists only in-frame clones, some missing. In the table there are 250,000 to 350,000 clones, about nine tenths of which are singletons. The sequence derives from a woman between 25 and 40 years old with COVID-19, enrolled during active disease. V is TRBV18 and J is TRBJ1-6; 11 bases agree with TRBD1. The specimen sequenced was peripheral blood. The CDR3 DNA is TGTGCCAGCTCACCGGACAGGGGGCTTCATTCACCCCTCCACTTT. This codes for CASSPDRGLHSPLHF.